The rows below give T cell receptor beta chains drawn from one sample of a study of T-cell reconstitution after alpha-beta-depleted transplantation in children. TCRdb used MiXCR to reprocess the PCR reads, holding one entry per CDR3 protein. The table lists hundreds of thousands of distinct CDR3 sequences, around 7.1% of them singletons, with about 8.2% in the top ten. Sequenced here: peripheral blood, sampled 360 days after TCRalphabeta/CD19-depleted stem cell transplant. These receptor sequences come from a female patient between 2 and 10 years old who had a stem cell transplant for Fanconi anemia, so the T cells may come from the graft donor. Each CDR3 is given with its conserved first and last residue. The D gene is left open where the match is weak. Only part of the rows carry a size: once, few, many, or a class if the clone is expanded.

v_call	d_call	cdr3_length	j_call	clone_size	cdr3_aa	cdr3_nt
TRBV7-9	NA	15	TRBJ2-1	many	CASSLGFAGNNEQFF	TGTGCCAGCAGCTTAGGATTCGCAGGGAACAATGAGCAGTTCTTC
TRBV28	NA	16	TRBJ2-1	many	CASSRPDFTANNEQFF	TGTGCCAGCAGCCGACCGGACTTTACAGCGAACAATGAGCAGTTCTTC
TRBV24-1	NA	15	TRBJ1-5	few	CATSDTRRTNQPQHF	TGTGCCACCAGTGATACCAGACGGACCAATCAGCCCCAGCATTTT
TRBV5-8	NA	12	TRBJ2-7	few	CASSFIPGEQYF	TGTGCCAGCAGCTTCATCCCTGGCGAGCAGTACTTC
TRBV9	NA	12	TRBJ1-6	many	CASSVGRSPLHF	TGTGCCAGCAGCGTAGGGCGCTCACCCCTCCACTTT
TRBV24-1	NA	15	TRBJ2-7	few	CATSDWGQGSYEQYF	TGTGCCACCAGTGATTGGGGGCAGGGATCCTACGAGCAGTACTTC
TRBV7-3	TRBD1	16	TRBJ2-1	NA	CASSLTPDREINEQFF	TGTGCCAGCAGCTTAACCCCGGACAGGGAAATCAATGAGCAGTTCTTC
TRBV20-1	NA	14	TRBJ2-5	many	CSASVLVGQETQYF	TGCAGTGCTAGTGTCTTAGTGGGACAAGAGACCCAGTACTTC
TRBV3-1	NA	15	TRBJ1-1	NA	CASSRTQGRGTEAFF	TGTGCCAGCAGCCGAACACAGGGCCGAGGCACTGAAGCTTTCTTT
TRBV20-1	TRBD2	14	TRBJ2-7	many	CSAPSGSPPYEQYF	TGCAGTGCTCCGAGCGGGAGCCCCCCCTACGAGCAGTACTTC
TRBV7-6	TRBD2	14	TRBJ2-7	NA	CASSRLAGGGEQCF	TGTGCCAGCAGCCGACTAGCGGGAGGGGGGGAGCAGTGCTTC
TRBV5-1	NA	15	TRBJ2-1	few	CASSFDWSSYNEQFF	TGCGCCAGCAGCTTCGACTGGAGCTCCTACAATGAGCAGTTCTTC
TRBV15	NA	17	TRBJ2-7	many	CATSPQEGSNFPGEQYF	TGTGCCACCAGCCCCCAAGAAGGTTCCAACTTCCCGGGGGAGCAGTACTTC
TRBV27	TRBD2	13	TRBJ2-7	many	CASSSAGGPQQYF	TGTGCCAGCAGTTCAGCGGGGGGGCCTCAACAGTACTTC
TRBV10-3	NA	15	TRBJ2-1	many	CAISEWYREYNEQFF	TGTGCCATCAGTGAGTGGTACAGAGAATACAATGAGCAGTTCTTC
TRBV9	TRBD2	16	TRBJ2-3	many	CASSVSSGGNVGTQYF	TGTGCCAGCAGCGTTTCTAGCGGGGGGAACGTCGGTACGCAGTATTTT
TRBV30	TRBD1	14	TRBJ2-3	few	CAWSFTGGADTQYF	TGTGCCTGGAGTTTCACAGGGGGCGCAGATACGCAGTATTTT
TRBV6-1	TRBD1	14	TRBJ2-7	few	CASKRTGQGGEQYF	TGTGCCAGCAAACGTACCGGACAGGGCGGCGAGCAGTACTTC
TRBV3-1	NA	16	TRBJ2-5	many	CASSQRSWVREETQYF	TGTGCCAGCAGCCAACGGTCGTGGGTCCGAGAAGAGACCCAGTACTTC
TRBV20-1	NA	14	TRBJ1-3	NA	CSAPRSDSGNTIYF	TGCAGTGCTCCAAGATCCGACTCTGGAAACACCATATATTTT
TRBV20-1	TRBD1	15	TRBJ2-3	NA	CSARGQGESTDTQYF	TGCAGTGCTAGAGGACAGGGTGAAAGCACAGATACGCAGTATTTT
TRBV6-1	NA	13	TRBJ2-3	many	CASRGAGSDTQYF	TGTGCCAGCAGAGGGGCTGGCTCAGATACGCAGTATTTT
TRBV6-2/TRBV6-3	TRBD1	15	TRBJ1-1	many	CASSSGQGPWTEAFF	TGTGCCAGCAGCTCCGGACAGGGGCCATGGACTGAAGCTTTCTTT
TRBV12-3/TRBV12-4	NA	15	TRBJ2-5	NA	CASSFGASREETQYF	TGTGCCAGCAGTTTCGGTGCCAGTAGGGAGGAGACCCAGTACTTC
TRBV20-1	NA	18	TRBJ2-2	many	CSARDRGRAGPRTGELFF	TGCAGTGCTAGAGATCGCGGCCGGGCCGGTCCCCGAACCGGGGAGCTGTTTTTT
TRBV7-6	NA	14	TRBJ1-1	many	CASSLDPRNTEAFF	TGTGCCAGCAGCTTAGATCCCAGGAACACTGAAGCTTTCTTT
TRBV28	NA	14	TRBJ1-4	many	CASSFLTVAGKLFF	TGTGCCAGCAGTTTCCTGACAGTAGCAGGCAAACTGTTTTTT
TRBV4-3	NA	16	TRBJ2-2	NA	CASSQDEIANTGELFF	TGCGCCAGCAGCCAAGATGAGATCGCGAACACCGGGGAGCTGTTTTTT
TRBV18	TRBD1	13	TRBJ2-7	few	CASSRDRGAEQYF	TGTGCCAGCTCACGGGACAGGGGCGCCGAGCAGTACTTC